The sequence of this T cell receptor beta chain was determined in a study of identical twins. Regarding this clonotype: Its target is not known.

Broader study findings: Memory repertoires showed no such pattern, whereas abundant cord blood beta clonotypes carried fewer insertions.

Per germline, CDR1 SGHVS and CDR2 FQNEAQ. V lost 3 bases and J lost 0; bases outside the gene matches: 5. The CDR3 consists of 17 residues. MiXCR, applied by TCRdb to the 5' RACE reads, yields one record per CDR3 protein. Found here are 600,000 to 800,000 distinct CDR3 sequences, 21% of them singletons; the top ten hold about 4.3%. This same sample was also taken into another study, of T cells expressing NK-cell markers.

This TCR was recovered from a woman between 18 and 29 years old in good health. The specimen sequenced was PBMCs. The chain recombines TRBV7-8 with TRBJ2-1, with 10 bases fitting TRBD2. The CDR3, as DNA: TGTGCCAGCAGCTTCACCCCTAGCGGGAGCTCCTACAATGAGCAGTTCTTC. Protein sequence: CASSFTPSGSSYNEQFF.